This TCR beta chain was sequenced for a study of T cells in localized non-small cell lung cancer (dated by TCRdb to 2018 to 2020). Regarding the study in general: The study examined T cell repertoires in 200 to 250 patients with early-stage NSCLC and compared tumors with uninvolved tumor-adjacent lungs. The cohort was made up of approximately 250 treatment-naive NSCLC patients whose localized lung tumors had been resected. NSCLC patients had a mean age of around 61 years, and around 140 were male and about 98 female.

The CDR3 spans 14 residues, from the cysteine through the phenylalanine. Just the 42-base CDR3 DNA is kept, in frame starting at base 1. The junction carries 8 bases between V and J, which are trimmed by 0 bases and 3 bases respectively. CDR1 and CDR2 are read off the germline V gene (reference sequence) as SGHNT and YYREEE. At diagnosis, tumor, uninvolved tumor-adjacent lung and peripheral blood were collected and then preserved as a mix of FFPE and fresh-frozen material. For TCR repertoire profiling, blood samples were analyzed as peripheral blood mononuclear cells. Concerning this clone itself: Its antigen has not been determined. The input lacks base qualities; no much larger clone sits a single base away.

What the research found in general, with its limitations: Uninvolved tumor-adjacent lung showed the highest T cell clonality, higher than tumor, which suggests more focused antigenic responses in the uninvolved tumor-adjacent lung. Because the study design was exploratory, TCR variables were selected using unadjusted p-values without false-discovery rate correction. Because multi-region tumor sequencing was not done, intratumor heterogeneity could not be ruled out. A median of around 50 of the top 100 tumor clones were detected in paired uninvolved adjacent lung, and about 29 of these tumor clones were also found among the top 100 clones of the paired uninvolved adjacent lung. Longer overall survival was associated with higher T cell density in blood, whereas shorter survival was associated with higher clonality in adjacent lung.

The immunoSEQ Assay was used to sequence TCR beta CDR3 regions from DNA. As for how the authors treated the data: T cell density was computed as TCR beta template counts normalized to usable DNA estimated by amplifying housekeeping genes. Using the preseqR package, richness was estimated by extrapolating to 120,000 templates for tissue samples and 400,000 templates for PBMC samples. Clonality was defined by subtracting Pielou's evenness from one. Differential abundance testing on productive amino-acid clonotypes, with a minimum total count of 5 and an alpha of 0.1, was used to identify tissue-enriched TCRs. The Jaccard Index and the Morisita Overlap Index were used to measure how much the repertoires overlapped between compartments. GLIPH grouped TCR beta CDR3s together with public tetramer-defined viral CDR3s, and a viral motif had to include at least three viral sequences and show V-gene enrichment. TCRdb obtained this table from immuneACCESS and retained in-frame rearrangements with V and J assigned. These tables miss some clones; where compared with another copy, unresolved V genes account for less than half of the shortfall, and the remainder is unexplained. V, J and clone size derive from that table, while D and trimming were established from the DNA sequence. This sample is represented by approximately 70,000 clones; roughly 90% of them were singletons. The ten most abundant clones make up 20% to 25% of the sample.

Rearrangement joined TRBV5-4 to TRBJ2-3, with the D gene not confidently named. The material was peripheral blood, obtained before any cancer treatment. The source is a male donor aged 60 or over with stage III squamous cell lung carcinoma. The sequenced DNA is TGTGCCAGCAGCTTGGCCCCTCAAACAGATACGCAGTATTTT. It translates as CASSLAPQTDTQYF.